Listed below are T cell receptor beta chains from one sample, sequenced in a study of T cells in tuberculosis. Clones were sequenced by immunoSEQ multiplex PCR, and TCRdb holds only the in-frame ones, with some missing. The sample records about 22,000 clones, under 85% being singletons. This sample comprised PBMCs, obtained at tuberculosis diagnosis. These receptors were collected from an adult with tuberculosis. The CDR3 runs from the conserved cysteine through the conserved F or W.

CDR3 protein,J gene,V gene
CASSVLLAGGPNEQYF,TRBJ2-7,TRBV9
CASSEFGGVAGRETQYF,TRBJ2-5,TRBV6-1
CASLNAGGSYEQYF,TRBJ2-7,TRBV2
CASSSPFGFQETQYF,TRBJ2-5,TRBV11-2
CSGSRGLGGELFF,TRBJ2-2,TRBV29-1
CASSLSRASEQYF,TRBJ2-7,TRBV7-3
CASSDRQNGYTF,TRBJ1-2,TRBV11-2
CASSKRDYRNTEAFF,TRBJ1-1,TRBV7-9
CASRDPPGRSDTEAFF,TRBJ1-1,TRBV2
CSVDGLAFGDGELFF,TRBJ2-2,TRBV29-1
CASRGDYNEQFF,TRBJ2-1,TRBV6-5
CATYEGSGNEQFF,TRBJ2-1,TRBV6-6
CASSLAGGEGQPQHF,TRBJ1-5,TRBV5-4
CASTLLAGELYEQYF,TRBJ2-7,TRBV2
CASRSLLTDTQYF,TRBJ2-3,TRBV27
CASRGFDRGFYEQYF,TRBJ2-7,TRBV6-5